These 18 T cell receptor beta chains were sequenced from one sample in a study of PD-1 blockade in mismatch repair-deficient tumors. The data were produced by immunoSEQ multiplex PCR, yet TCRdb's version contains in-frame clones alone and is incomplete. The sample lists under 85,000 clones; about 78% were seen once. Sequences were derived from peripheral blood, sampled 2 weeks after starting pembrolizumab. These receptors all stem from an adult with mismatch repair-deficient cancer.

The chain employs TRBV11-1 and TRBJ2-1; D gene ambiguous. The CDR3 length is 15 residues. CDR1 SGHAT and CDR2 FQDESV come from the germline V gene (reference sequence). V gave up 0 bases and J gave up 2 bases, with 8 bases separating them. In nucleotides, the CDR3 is TGTGCCAGCAGCTTAGCCGGAACTACCTACAATGAGCAGTTCTTC. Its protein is CASSLAGTTYNEQFF.

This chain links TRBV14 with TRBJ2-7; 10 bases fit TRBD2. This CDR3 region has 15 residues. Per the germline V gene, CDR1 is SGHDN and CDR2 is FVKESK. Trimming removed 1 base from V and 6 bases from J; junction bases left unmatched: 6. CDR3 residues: CASSQGLAGASEQYF. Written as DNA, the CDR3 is TGTGCCAGCAGCCAAGGGCTAGCGGGAGCTTCCGAGCAGTACTTC.

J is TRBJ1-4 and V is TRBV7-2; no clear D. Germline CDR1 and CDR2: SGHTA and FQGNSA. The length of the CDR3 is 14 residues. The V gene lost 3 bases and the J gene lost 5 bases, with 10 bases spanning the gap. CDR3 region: CASSLGTYNEKLFF. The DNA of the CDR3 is TGTGCCAGCAGCTTGGGTACTTACAATGAAAAACTGTTTTTT. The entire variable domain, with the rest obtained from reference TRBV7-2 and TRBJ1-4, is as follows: GAGVSQSPSNKVTEKGKDVELRCDPISGHTALYWYRQSLGQGLEFLIYFQGNSAPDKSGLPSDRFSAERTGGSVSTLTIQRTQQEDSAVYLCASSLGTYNEKLFFGSGTQLSVL.

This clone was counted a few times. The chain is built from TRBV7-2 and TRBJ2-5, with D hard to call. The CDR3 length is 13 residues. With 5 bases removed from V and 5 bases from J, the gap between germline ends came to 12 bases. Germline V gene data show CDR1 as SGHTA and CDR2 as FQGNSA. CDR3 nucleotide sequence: TGTGCCAGCAGCCGCGAAGGGCGGGAGACCCAGTACTTC. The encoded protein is CASSREGRETQYF.

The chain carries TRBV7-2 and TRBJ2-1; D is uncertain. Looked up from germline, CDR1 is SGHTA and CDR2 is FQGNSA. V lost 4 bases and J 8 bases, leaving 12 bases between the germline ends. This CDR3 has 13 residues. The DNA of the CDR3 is TGTGCCAGCAGCTCGCCTACATGGGATGAGCAGTTCTTC. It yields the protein CASSSPTWDEQFF.

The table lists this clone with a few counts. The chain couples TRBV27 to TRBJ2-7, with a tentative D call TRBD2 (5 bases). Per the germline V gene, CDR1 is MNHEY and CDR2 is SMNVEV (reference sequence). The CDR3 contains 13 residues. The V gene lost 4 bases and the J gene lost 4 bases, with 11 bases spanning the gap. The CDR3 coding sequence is TGTGCCAGCAGTTCCTCCGGACTTTACGAGCAGTACTTC. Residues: CASSSSGLYEQYF.

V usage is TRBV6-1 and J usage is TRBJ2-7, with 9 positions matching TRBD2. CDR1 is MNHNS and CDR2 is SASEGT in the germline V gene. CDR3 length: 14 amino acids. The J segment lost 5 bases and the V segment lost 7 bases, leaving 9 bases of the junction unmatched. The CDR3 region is CASKGSGSLNEQYF. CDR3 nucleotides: TGTGCCAGCAAGGGTAGCGGGAGCTTAAACGAGCAGTACTTC.

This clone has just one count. The CDR3 is CASSVVGMTDTQYF. In DNA, the CDR3 is TGTGCCAGCAGCGTTGTAGGGATGACAGATACGCAGTATTTT. The chain combines TRBV9 with TRBJ2-3, with D uncertain. CDR1 and CDR2 from the germline V gene are SGDLS and YYNGEE. With 2 bases removed from V and 3 bases from J, the gap between germline ends came to 10 bases. CDR3 length: 14 residues. The full variable domain, in which reference TRBV9 and TRBJ2-3 provide the parts outside the CDR3, is DSGVTQTPKHLITATGQRVTLRCSPRSGDLSVYWYQQSLDQGLQFLIQYYNGEERAKGNILERFSAQQFPDLHSELNLSSLELGDSALYFCASSVVGMTDTQYFGPGTRLTVL.

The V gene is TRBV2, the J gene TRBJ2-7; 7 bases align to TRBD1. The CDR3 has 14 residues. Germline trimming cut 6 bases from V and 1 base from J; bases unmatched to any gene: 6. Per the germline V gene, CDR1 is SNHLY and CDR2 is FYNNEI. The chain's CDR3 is CASREDRNSYEQYF. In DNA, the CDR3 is TGTGCCAGCAGGGAGGACAGGAATTCCTACGAGCAGTACTTC. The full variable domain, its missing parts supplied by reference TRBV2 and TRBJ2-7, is EPEVTQTPSHQVTQMGQEVILRCVPISNHLYFYWYRQILGQKVEFLVSFYNNEISEKSEIFDDQFSVERPDGSNFTLKIRSTKLEDSAMYFCASREDRNSYEQYFGPGTRLTVT.

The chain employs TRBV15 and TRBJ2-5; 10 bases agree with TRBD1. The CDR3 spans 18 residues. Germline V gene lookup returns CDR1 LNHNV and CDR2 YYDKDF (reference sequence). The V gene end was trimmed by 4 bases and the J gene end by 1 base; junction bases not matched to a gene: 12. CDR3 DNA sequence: TGTGCCACCAGCACTAGGGACAGGGGTAAACTATCCCAAGAGACCCAGTACTTC. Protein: CATSTRDRGKLSQETQYF.

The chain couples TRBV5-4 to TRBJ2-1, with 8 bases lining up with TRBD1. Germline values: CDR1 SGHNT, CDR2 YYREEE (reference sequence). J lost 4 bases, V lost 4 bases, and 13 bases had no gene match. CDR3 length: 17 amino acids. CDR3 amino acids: CASSHSRGDRTYNEQFF. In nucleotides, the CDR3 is TGTGCCAGCAGCCACTCCCGAGGGGACAGGACTTACAATGAGCAGTTCTTC.

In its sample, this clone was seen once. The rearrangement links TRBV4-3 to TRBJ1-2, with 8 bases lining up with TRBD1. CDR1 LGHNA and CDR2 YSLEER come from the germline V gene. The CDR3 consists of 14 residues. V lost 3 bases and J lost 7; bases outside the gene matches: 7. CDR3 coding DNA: TGCGCCAGCAGCCACCCAGACAGGGGTAGTGGCTACACCTTC. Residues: CASSHPDRGSGYTF.

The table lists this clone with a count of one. CDR3 protein: CASSGHGTGYADTQYF. CDR3 nucleotide sequence: TGTGCCAGCAGCGGACACGGGACAGGGTATGCAGATACGCAGTATTTT. The genes are TRBV7-8 and TRBJ2-3, with 9 bases that match TRBD1. J was trimmed by 4 bases and V by 5 bases; bases with no gene match: 10. The CDR3 totals 16 residues. Germline CDR1 SGHVS, CDR2 FQNEAQ. Using reference TRBV7-8 and TRBJ2-3 for the parts outside the CDR3, the full variable domain is GAGVSQSPRYKVAKRGQDVALRCDPISGHVSLFWYQQALGQGPEFLTYFQNEAQLDKSGLPSDRFFAERPEGSVSTLKIQRTQQEDSAVYLCASSGHGTGYADTQYFGPGTRLTVL.

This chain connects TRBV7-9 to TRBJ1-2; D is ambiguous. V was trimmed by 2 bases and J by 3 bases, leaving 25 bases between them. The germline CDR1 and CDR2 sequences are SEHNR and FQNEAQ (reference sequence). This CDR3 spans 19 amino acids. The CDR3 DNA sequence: TGTGCCAGCAGCTTACGGTGGACCGGCACCAGAGGATCTGACTATGGCTACACCTTC. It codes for CASSLRWTGTRGSDYGYTF.

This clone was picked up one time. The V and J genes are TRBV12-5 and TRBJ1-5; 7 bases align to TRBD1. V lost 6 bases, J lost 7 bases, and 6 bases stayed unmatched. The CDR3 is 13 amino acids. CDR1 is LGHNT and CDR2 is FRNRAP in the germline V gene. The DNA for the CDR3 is TGTGCTAGTGGCCGGGACAGTGCCCAGCCCCAGCATTTT. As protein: CASGRDSAQPQHF.

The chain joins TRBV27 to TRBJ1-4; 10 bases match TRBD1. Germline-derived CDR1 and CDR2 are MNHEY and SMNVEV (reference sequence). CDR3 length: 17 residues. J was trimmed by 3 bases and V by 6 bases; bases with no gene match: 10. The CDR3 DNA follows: TGTGCCAGCAGAGCACGGGACAGGGGCGTTTCTAATGAAAAACTGTTTTTT. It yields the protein CASRARDRGVSNEKLFF. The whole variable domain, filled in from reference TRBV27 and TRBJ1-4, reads EAQVTQNPRYLITVTGKKLTVTCSQNMNHEYMSWYRQDPGLGLRQIYYSMNVEVTDKGDVPEGYKVSRKEKRNFPLILESPSPNQTSLYFCASRARDRGVSNEKLFFGSGTQLSVL.

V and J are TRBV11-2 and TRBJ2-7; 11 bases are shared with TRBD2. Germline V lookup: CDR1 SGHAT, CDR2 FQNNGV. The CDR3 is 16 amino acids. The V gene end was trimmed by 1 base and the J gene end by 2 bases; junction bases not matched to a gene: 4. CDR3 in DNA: TGTGCCAGCAGCTTAGGCGGGACTAGCGGAACCTACGAGCAGTACTTC. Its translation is CASSLGGTSGTYEQYF.

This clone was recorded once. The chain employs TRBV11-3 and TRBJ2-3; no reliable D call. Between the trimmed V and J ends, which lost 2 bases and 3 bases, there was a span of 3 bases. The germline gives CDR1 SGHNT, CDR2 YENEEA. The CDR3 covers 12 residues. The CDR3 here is CASSLNTDTQYF. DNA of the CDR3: TGTGCCAGCAGCTTAAATACAGATACGCAGTATTTT.